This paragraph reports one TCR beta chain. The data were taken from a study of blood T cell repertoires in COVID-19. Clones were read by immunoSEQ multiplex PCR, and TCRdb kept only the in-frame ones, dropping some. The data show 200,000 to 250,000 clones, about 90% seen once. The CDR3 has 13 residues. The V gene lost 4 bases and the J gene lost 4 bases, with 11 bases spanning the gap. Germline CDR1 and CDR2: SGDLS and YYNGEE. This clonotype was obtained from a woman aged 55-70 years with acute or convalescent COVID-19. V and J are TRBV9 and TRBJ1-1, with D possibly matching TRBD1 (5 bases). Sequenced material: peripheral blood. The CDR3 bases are TGTGCCAGCAGCAAAGGGGATCGCACTGAAGCTTTCTTT. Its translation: CASSKGDRTEAFF. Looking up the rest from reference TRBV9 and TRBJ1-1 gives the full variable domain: DSGVTQTPKHLITATGQRVTLRCSPRSGDLSVYWYQQSLDQGLQFLIQYYNGEERAKGNILERFSAQQFPDLHSELNLSSLELGDSALYFCASSKGDRTEAFFGQGTRLTVV.